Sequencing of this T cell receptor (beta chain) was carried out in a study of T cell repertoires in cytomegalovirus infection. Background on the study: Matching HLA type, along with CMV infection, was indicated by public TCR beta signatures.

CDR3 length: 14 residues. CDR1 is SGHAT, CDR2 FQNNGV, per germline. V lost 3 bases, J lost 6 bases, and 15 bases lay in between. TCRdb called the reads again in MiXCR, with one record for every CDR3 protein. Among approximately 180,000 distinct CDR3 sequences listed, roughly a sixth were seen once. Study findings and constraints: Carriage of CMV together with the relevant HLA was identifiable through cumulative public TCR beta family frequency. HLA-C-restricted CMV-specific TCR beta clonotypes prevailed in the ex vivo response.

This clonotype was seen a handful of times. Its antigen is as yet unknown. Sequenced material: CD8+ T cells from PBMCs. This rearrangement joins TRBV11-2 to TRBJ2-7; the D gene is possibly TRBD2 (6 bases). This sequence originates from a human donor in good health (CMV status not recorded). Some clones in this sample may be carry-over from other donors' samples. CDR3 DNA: TGTGCCAGCAGCTTCCTCCGGGAGTTGGGCGAGCAGTACTTC. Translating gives CASSFLRELGEQYF. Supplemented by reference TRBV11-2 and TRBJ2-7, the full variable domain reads EAGVAQSPRYKIIEKRQSVAFWCNPISGHATLYWYQQILGQGPKLLIQFQNNGVVDDSQLPKDRFSAERLKGVDSTLKIQPAKLEDSAVYLCASSFLRELGEQYFGPGTRLTVT.